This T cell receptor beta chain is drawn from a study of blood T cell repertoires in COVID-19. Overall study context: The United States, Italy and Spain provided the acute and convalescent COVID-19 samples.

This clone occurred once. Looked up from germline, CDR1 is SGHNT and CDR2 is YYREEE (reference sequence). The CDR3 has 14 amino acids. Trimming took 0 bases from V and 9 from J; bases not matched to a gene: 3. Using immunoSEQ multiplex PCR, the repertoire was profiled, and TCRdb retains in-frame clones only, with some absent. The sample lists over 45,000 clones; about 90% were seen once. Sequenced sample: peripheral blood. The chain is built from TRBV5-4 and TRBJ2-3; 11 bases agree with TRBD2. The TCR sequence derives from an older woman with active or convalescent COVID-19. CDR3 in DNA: TGTGCCAGCAGCTTGGGACTAGCGGGGCTAACGCAGTATTTT. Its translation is CASSLGLAGLTQYF. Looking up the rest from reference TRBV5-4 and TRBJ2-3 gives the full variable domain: ETGVTQSPTHLIKTRGQQVTLRCSSQSGHNTVSWYQQALGQGPQFIFQYYREEENGRGNFPPRFSGLQFPNYSSELNVNALELDDSALYLCASSLGLAGLTQYFGPGTRLTVL.